Listed below are T cell receptor beta chains from one sample, sequenced in a study of T cells in localized non-small cell lung cancer. Data came from immunoSEQ multiplex PCR; TCRdb stores just in-frame clones and leaves some out. The repertoire holds some 49,000 clones, with approximately 81% as singletons. This specimen consisted of peripheral blood mononuclear cells, obtained before any cancer treatment. All receptors come from a man aged 40-75 years with stage III lung adenocarcinoma. The CDR3 runs from the conserved cysteine through the conserved F or W. A D gene is named only where the DNA matches it firmly. Only part of the rows carry a size: once, few, many, or a class if the clone is expanded.

D	V	size	J	CDR3	DNA
NA	TRBV6-5	few	TRBJ2-2	CASSTGPHGELFF	TGTGCCAGCTCGACCGGGCCCCACGGGGAGCTGTTTTTT
NA	TRBV5-6	NA	TRBJ2-3	CASSVNRENAQYF	TGTGCCAGCAGCGTTAACAGGGAGAATGCGCAGTATTTT
NA	TRBV28	NA	TRBJ2-5	CASSFSWGQLQETQYF	TGTGCCAGCAGTTTTTCGTGGGGTCAGCTACAAGAGACCCAGTACTTC
NA	TRBV10-3	NA	TRBJ1-1	CAISESAGREMNTEAFF	TGTGCCATCAGTGAGTCGGCAGGGCGAGAGATGAACACTGAAGCTTTCTTT
NA	TRBV6-1	NA	TRBJ2-7	CASSEDHPTGF	TGTGCCAGCAGTGAAGATCACCCGACGGGTTTC
NA	TRBV6-6	NA	TRBJ2-5	CASSSFGGKETQYF	TGTGCCAGCAGCTCCTTTGGGGGTAAAGAGACCCAGTACTTC
NA	TRBV2	NA	TRBJ2-3	CASGQTDTQYF	TGTGCCAGCGGCCAGACAGATACGCAGTATTTT
TRBD1	TRBV5-6	few	TRBJ1-3	CASSSRDRWKNTIYF	TGTGCCAGCAGCTCCCGGGACAGATGGAAGAACACCATATATTTT
TRBD1	TRBV27	NA	TRBJ2-1	CASSLSGTGGYNEQFF	TGTGCCAGCAGTCTTTCCGGGACAGGGGGGTACAATGAGCAGTTCTTC
NA	TRBV14	NA	TRBJ2-1	CASSQPAFAYNEQFF	TGTGCCAGCAGCCAGCCGGCGTTCGCCTACAATGAGCAGTTCTTC
NA	TRBV6-5	NA	TRBJ1-1	CASSVGHWNTEAFF	TGTGCCAGCAGTGTGGGACATTGGAACACTGAAGCTTTCTTT
NA	TRBV5-1	NA	TRBJ2-2	CASSGRPNTGELFF	TGCGCCAGCAGTGGCAGGCCGAACACCGGGGAGCTGTTTTTT
TRBD2	TRBV18	NA	TRBJ2-5	CASSPRAGGGGETQYF	TGTGCCAGCTCACCACGCGCGGGGGGTGGTGGAGAGACCCAGTACTTC
NA	TRBV5-1	NA	TRBJ1-4	CASSMRGIQEKLFF	TGCGCCAGCAGCATGAGGGGGATTCAGGAAAAACTGTTTTTT
NA	TRBV6-5	NA	TRBJ1-1	CASSYQGRDTEAFF	TGTGCCAGCAGTTATCAGGGAAGGGACACTGAAGCTTTCTTT
NA	TRBV4-2	NA	TRBJ1-1	CASSRDPGVSGTEAFF	TGTGCCAGCAGCCGAGACCCAGGGGTGAGCGGCACTGAAGCTTTCTTT
NA	TRBV5-8	NA	TRBJ2-7	CASSLTGQTSYEQYF	TGTGCCAGCAGCTTGACTGGACAGACCTCCTACGAGCAGTACTTC
TRBD1	TRBV7-6	NA	TRBJ2-7	CASSPRDRFYEQYF	TGTGCCAGCAGCCCCCGGGACAGGTTCTACGAGCAGTACTTC
NA	TRBV11-1	NA	TRBJ2-3	CASSLIRGSRTDTQYF	TGTGCCAGCAGCCTAATTAGGGGCAGCCGCACAGATACGCAGTATTTT
NA	TRBV2	NA	TRBJ2-2	CASTTRTVHNTGELFF	TGTGCCAGCACCACAAGGACAGTTCATAACACCGGGGAGCTGTTTTTT
NA	TRBV7-9	NA	TRBJ2-3	CASSLEVTQYF	TGTGCCAGCAGCTTAGAAGTTACGCAGTATTTT
NA	TRBV20-1	NA	TRBJ1-2	CSARASLGRRF	TGCAGTGCTAGAGCCTCCCTGGGCAGACGATTC
NA	TRBV7-2	NA	TRBJ2-2	CASSLARAGELFF	TGTGCCAGCAGCCTGGCCAGGGCCGGGGAGCTGTTTTTT
NA	TRBV5-1	NA	TRBJ2-5	CASSLGTASETQYF	TGCGCCAGCAGCTTGGGGACCGCTTCGGAGACCCAGTACTTC
NA	TRBV6-1	NA	TRBJ2-7	CASRAGHQDLYEQYF	TGTGCCAGCAGGGCGGGTCACCAGGATCTCTACGAGCAGTACTTC